These 22 T cell receptor beta chains came from one sample sequenced in a study of T cell repertoires in cytomegalovirus infection. These receptors are not linked to any known antigen. TCRdb itself ran the reads through MiXCR, one entry per CDR3 protein. The table has 69,000 or so distinct CDR3 sequences, around 28% seen once. Sequencing was performed on CD8+ T cells from cultured PBMCs, taken from culture after CMV antigen stimulation. These receptors all stem from a human donor in good health (CMV status not recorded). Some clones in this sample may be carry-over from other donors' samples.

The J gene is TRBJ2-7, the V gene TRBV14; D tentatively reads TRBD1 or TRBD2 (5 bases each). Germline CDR1 SGHDN, CDR2 FVKESK. CDR3 length equals 16 residues. Trimming cost V 2 bases and J 4 bases, with 18 bases left between them. The CDR3 is CASSQRGSATSYEQYF. In DNA form, the CDR3 reads TGTGCCAGCAGCCAACGGGGCAGCGCTACCTCATACGAGCAGTACTTC.

The J gene is TRBJ2-3, the V gene TRBV12-5; D gene ambiguous. CDR3 length: 13 amino acids. Trimming shortened V by 6 bases and J by 0 bases, and 7 bases separated the two germline ends. Germline-derived CDR1 and CDR2 are LGHNT and FRNRAP. The CDR3 is CASGPFSTDTQYF. In DNA, the CDR3 is TGTGCTAGTGGGCCATTTAGCACAGATACGCAGTATTTT. Variable domain in full (rest from reference TRBV12-5 and TRBJ2-3): DARVTQTPRHKVTEMGQEVTMRCQPILGHNTVFWYRQTMMQGLELLAYFRNRAPLDDSGMPKDRFSAEMPDATLATLKIQPSEPRDSAVYFCASGPFSTDTQYFGPGTRLTVL.

The genes are TRBV4-3 and TRBJ2-3, with 9 bases fitting TRBD1. CDR1 and CDR2 (germline): LGHNA, YSLEER. The CDR3 sequence is 15 residues long. V shed 4 bases and J 4 bases; nucleotides not matched to a gene: 6. The CDR3 here is CASSPGQGMSDTQYF. DNA of the CDR3: TGCGCCAGCAGCCCTGGACAGGGGATGTCAGATACGCAGTATTTT.

This clonotype was seen a handful of times. The chain has TRBV29-1 and TRBJ1-1, with D hard to call. CDR1 is SQVTM, CDR2 ANQGSEA, per germline. CDR3 length equals 12 residues. Trimming shortened V by 4 bases and J by 3 bases, and 9 bases separated the two germline ends. This CDR3 is CSVVTGDTEAFF. CDR3 bases: TGCAGCGTTGTAACCGGGGACACTGAAGCTTTCTTT.

This clonotype has at least ten counts. The chain links TRBV7-9 to TRBJ2-5; the match to TRBD2 covers 7 bases. J gave up 7 bases and V 5 bases, and 13 bases lay outside the gene matches. CDR1 and CDR2 from the germline V gene are SEHNR and FQNEAQ (reference sequence). The CDR3 extends over 15 amino acids. Written as DNA, the CDR3 is TGTGCCAGCAGCGTATCTGAACTAGCGTCTTGGACCCAGTACTTC. The encoded protein is CASSVSELASWTQYF.

The V gene is TRBV27, the J gene TRBJ2-7; a weak D match, TRBD2 (6 bases). Trimming removed 8 bases at V and 3 bases at J, with 8 bases between. The CDR3 consists of 11 residues. In germline, CDR1 is MNHEY, CDR2 SMNVEV (reference sequence). This CDR3 reads CASGGNYEQYF. The DNA of the CDR3 is TGTGCCAGCGGGGGGAACTACGAGCAGTACTTC.

As DNA, the CDR3 is TGTGCCAGCAGCTTATCTCCCTCCCAGGGGCGCGAGTCCCAGCATTTT. As protein: CASSLSPSQGRESQHF. The rearrangement links TRBV11-2 to TRBJ1-5, with D perhaps TRBD1 (6 bases). The CDR3 loop spans 16 amino acids. The germline CDR1 and CDR2 sequences are SGHAT and FQNNGV. The V end lost 2 bases, the J end lost 11 bases, and 22 bases lay between the germline ends. Full variable domain (remainder filled in from reference TRBV11-2 and TRBJ1-5): EAGVAQSPRYKIIEKRQSVAFWCNPISGHATLYWYQQILGQGPKLLIQFQNNGVVDDSQLPKDRFSAERLKGVDSTLKIQPAKLEDSAVYLCASSLSPSQGRESQHFGDGTRLSIL.

This chain links TRBV9 with TRBJ2-7; 10 nucleotides line up with TRBD1. Germline loops: CDR1 SGDLS, CDR2 YYNGEE. J was trimmed by 2 bases and V by 3 bases; bases with no gene match: 5. CDR3 length: 15 residues. The CDR3, as DNA: TGTGCCAGCAGCGCGAAGGGGACAGGGGCCTACGAGCAGTACTTC. Translation gives CASSAKGTGAYEQYF.

CDR3 bases: TGTGCCAGCAGCTTGACTCAGGGGGGGACTGAAGCTTTCTTT. Its translation: CASSLTQGGTEAFF. The rearrangement joins TRBV5-4 to TRBJ1-1; 7 bases match TRBD1. The CDR3 runs to 14 residues. Trimming cost V 1 base and J 5 bases; bases outside gene matches: 5. The germline gives CDR1 SGHNT, CDR2 YYREEE (reference sequence).

This CDR3 reads CASSLAPGESTEAFF. The CDR3 bases are TGTGCCAGCAGCTTAGCTCCGGGGGAGTCGACTGAAGCTTTCTTT. The chain links TRBV7-9 to TRBJ1-1, with D possibly TRBD1 on 5 matching bases. With 0 bases removed from V and 5 bases from J, the gap between germline ends came to 13 bases. Germline lookup yields CDR1 SEHNR and CDR2 FQNEAQ (reference sequence). This CDR3 has 15 amino acids.

This clonotype was counted ten times or more. The chain has TRBV7-9 and TRBJ2-2, with D possibly TRBD2 on 6 matching bases. Germline V gene data show CDR1 as SEHNR and CDR2 as FQNEAQ (reference sequence). V lost 4 bases, J lost 3 bases, and 15 bases lay in between. The CDR3 extends over 16 amino acids. The CDR3 nucleotides are TGTGCCAGCAGCTCGGGGCGCGGGGTGGACACCGGGGAGCTGTTTTTT. Translating gives CASSSGRGVDTGELFF.

This clonotype came up many times. V and J are TRBV7-9 and TRBJ2-1, with TRBD2 as a possible D gene (5 bases). CDR3 length equals 14 residues. Germline lookup yields CDR1 SEHNR and CDR2 FQNEAQ (reference sequence). The CDR3, as DNA: TGTGCGAGCTACCCAAGCGGCTCCTACAATGAGCAGTTCTTC. It codes for CASYPSGSYNEQFF.

Many counts were recorded for this clonotype. This rearrangement joins TRBV11-2 to TRBJ2-2; 7 nucleotides agree with TRBD1. The CDR3 has 17 amino acids. The V and J ends lost 4 bases and 1 base, in that order; junction bases with no gene match: 9. CDR1 is SGHAT and CDR2 is FQNNGV in the germline V gene. The CDR3 DNA follows: TGTGCCAGCAGCTCAGAGTGGGGACAGATGAACACCGGGGAGCTGTTTTTT. Amino acid sequence: CASSSEWGQMNTGELFF.

This clonotype was seen at least ten times. The rearrangement links TRBV20-1 to TRBJ2-5; 11 bases align to TRBD2. Germline V lookup: CDR1 DFQATT, CDR2 SNEGSKA (reference sequence). The CDR3 runs 17 residues. V shed 0 bases and J 4 bases; nucleotides not matched to a gene: 10. The CDR3 region is CSARDILAGVITETQYF. The CDR3 DNA reads as TGCAGTGCTAGAGACATACTAGCGGGAGTGATAACAGAGACCCAGTACTTC.

The rearrangement uses TRBV5-4 and TRBJ1-1, with TRBD1 identical over 9 bases. Germline V lookup: CDR1 SGHNT, CDR2 YYREEE (reference sequence). The V segment lost 3 bases and the J segment 3 bases; nucleotides outside the gene matches: 12. This CDR3 is built from 17 residues. CDR3 protein: CASSSDRGGASDTEAFF. CDR3 nucleotides: TGTGCCAGCAGCTCCGACAGGGGGGGGGCGTCGGACACTGAAGCTTTCTTT.

This clonotype was detected only a few times. The chain recombines TRBV5-1 with TRBJ1-4; 9 bases align to TRBD1. This CDR3 comprises 15 residues. With V trimmed by 2 bases and J by 7 bases, 6 bases remained unmatched. The germline V gene encodes CDR1 SGHRS and CDR2 YFSETQ. CDR3 sequence: CASSFSGTGTEKLFF. The CDR3 bases are TGCGCCAGCAGCTTTTCCGGGACAGGGACTGAAAAACTGTTTTTT.

The chain uses TRBV6-6 and TRBJ2-2, with D hard to call. V was pared by 0 bases and J by 0 bases, with 8 bases between. Germline CDR1 and CDR2: MNHNY and SVGAGI (reference sequence). This CDR3 is built from 16 residues. The CDR3 DNA reads as TGTGCCAGCAGTTACTCAGCAGACGCGAACACCGGGGAGCTGTTTTTT. It is translated as CASSYSADANTGELFF.

This clonotype was seen only a few times. The chain is built from TRBV29-1 and TRBJ1-2; D remains unclear. The length of the CDR3 is 16 residues. Germline CDR1 SQVTM, CDR2 ANQGSEA. With 0 bases removed from V and 8 bases from J, the gap between germline ends came to 22 bases. Here the CDR3 reads CSVEELDQREPRGYTF. The CDR3 DNA is TGCAGCGTTGAAGAACTGGATCAGAGGGAGCCGAGGGGCTACACCTTC.

The rearrangement joins TRBV9 to TRBJ2-1; D is unresolved. CDR1 is SGDLS, CDR2 YYNGEE, per germline. V lost 4 bases to trimming and J lost 9 bases, with 11 bases between them. The CDR3 consists of 12 residues. CDR3 in DNA: TGTGCCAGCAGCCCGGGCGAGGCTGAGCAGTTCTTC. It codes for CASSPGEAEQFF.

The chain joins TRBV12-3 or TRBV12-4 to TRBJ1-2; D unresolved. The CDR3 totals 11 residues. The V end was cut by 5 bases, the J end by 8 bases, with 9 bases between. CDR3 residues: CASSREGGYTF. The CDR3 coding sequence is TGTGCCAGCAGTCGGGAGGGCGGCTACACCTTC.

This chain joins TRBV7-2 and TRBJ2-5, with a possible D match to TRBD1 (6 bases). This CDR3 spans 14 amino acids. V was cut by 5 bases and J by 8 bases, with 18 bases left in between. Per germline, CDR1 SGHTA and CDR2 FQGNSA. In DNA form, the CDR3 reads TGTGCCAGCAGCCCGGGGCAGTCCAGGGGAACCCAGTACTTC. Translating it yields CASSPGQSRGTQYF.

This clonotype was seen ten or more times. Here the CDR3 DNA reads TGTGCCAGTAGTATAGATACCACTGAAGCTTTCTTT. Residues: CASSIDTTEAFF. This chain connects TRBV19 to TRBJ1-1, with D uncertain. Germline V gives CDR1 LNHDA, CDR2 SQIVND (reference sequence). The V end was cut by 0 bases, the J end by 4 bases, with 3 bases between. This CDR3 has 12 amino acids.